This T cell receptor beta chain was sequenced for a study of cytomegalovirus exposure and HLA in healthy donors. It was with 60 Vbeta and 13 Jbeta primers that the PCR ran. The assay was immunoSEQ multiplex PCR, and TCRdb's table has in-frame clones only and misses some. The sample yields about 100,000 clones, 82% seen once. Material: PBMCs. This TCR was sampled from a man aged 25-40 years in good health and CMV-seropositive.

The CDR3 DNA follows: TGTGCTAGTGGTACCGGGACAGGGGGCGACCAGCCCCAGCATTTT. This translates into CASGTGTGGDQPQHF. This chain uses TRBV12-5 with TRBJ1-5; 12 bases map to TRBD1. The CDR3 length is 15 residues. V gave up 5 bases and J gave up 7 bases; unmatched junction bases: 6. Germline V gives CDR1 LGHNT, CDR2 FRNRAP.